This TCR beta chain was obtained from a study of T cell changes during pregnancy in multiple sclerosis. This table comes from immunoSEQ multiplex PCR, and its TCRdb copy is limited to in-frame clones, with some not included. The repertoire holds about 100,000 clones, with just under 95% as singletons. V was pared by 5 bases and J by 6 bases, with 9 bases of the junction left unmatched. This CDR3 contains 14 residues. Germline V CDR1 and CDR2: MNHNY, SVGAGI (reference sequence). The chain uses TRBV6-6 and TRBJ1-2, with TRBD1 identical over 7 bases. The clonotype originates from a female donor in good health, enrolled as a control in a pregnancy study. This material consisted of peripheral blood, taken in the third trimester of pregnancy. The chain's CDR3 is CASSQAGQPNGYTF. The CDR3 DNA sequence: TGTGCCAGCAGTCAGGCGGGACAGCCGAATGGCTACACCTTC.